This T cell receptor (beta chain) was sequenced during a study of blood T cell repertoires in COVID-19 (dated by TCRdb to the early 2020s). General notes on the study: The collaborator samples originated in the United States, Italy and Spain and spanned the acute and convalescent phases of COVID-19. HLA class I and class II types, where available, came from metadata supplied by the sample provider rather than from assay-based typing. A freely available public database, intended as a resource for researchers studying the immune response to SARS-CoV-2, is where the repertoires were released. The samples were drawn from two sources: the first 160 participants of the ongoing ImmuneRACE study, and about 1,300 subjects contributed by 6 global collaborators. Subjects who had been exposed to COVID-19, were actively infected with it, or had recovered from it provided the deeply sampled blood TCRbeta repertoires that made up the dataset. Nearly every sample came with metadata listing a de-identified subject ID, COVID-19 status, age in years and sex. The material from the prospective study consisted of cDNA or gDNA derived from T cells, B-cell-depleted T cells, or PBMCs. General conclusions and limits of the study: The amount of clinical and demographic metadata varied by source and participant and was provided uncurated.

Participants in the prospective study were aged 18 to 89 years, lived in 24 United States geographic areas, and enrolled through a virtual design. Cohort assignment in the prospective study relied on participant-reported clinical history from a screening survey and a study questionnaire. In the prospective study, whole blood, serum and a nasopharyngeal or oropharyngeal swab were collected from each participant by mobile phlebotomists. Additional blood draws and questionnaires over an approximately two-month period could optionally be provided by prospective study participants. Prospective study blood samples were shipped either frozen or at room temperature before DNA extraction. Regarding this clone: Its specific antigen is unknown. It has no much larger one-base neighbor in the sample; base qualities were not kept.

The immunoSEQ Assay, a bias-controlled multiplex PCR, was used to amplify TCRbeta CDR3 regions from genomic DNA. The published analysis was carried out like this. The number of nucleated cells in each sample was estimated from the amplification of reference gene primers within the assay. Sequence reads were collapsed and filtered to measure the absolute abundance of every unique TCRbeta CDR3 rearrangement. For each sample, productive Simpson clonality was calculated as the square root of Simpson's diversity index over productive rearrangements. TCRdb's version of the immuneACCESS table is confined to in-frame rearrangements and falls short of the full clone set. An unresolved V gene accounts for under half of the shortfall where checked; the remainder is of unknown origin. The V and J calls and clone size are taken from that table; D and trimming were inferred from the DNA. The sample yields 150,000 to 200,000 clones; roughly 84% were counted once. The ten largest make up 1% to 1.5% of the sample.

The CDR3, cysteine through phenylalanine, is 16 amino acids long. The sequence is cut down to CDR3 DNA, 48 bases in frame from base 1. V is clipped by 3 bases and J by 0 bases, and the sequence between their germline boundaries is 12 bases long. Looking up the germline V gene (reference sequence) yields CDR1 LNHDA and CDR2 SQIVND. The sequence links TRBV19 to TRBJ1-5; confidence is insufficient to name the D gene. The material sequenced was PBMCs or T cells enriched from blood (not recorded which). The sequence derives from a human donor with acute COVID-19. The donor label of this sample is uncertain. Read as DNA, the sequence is TGTGCCAGTAGTATCGGGGTATGGGTTAGCAATCAGCCCCAGCATTTT. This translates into CASSIGVWVSNQPQHF.